These T cell receptor beta chains were read from a single sample in a study of blood T cell repertoires in COVID-19. Libraries were prepared by immunoSEQ multiplex PCR; TCRdb keeps only in-frame clonotypes and omits some of them. The profile shows 170,000 or so clones, roughly 86% of them singletons. Sequencing was carried out using peripheral blood. Source of these receptors: a man aged 50 to 59 with active or convalescent COVID-19. Both conserved end residues are part of each CDR3. D genes are given only for firm matches. Only some rows state a clone size, as once, few, many or a class for expanded clones.

v_call,clone_size,d_call,j_call,cdr3_aa,cdr3_nt
TRBV28,.,.,TRBJ1-1,CASPPTAGLPNTEAFF,TGTGCCAGCCCCCCCACCGCGGGACTGCCGAACACTGAAGCTTTCTTT
TRBV7-6,.,.,TRBJ2-7,CASSETTNYEQYF,TGTGCCAGCAGCGAGACTACAAACTACGAGCAGTACTTC
TRBV11-3,.,.,TRBJ1-1,CASSWTMNTEAFF,TGTGCCAGCAGCTGGACTATGAACACTGAAGCTTTCTTT
TRBV18,once,TRBD1,TRBJ1-1,CASSPRQGINTEAFF,TGTGCCAGCTCGCCCCGACAGGGGATAAACACTGAAGCTTTCTTT
TRBV7-2,.,TRBD1,TRBJ1-6,CASSLLGTENSPLHF,TGTGCCAGCAGCTTATTGGGGACAGAAAATTCACCCCTCCACTTT
TRBV14,.,TRBD2,TRBJ2-1,CASSPWTSGRTEQFF,TGTGCCAGCAGCCCATGGACTAGCGGGAGAACTGAGCAGTTCTTC
TRBV5-8,.,TRBD1,TRBJ2-2,CASSLKQGASGELFF,TGTGCCAGCAGCTTAAAACAGGGGGCAAGCGGGGAGCTGTTTTTT
TRBV13,few,.,TRBJ1-1,CASRLAKRNTEAFF,TGTGCCAGCAGACTTGCCAAAAGAAACACTGAAGCTTTCTTT
TRBV6-5,once,.,TRBJ1-2,CASRGAGANYGYTF,TGTGCCAGCAGGGGGGCCGGGGCGAACTATGGCTACACCTTC
TRBV4-3,.,.,TRBJ1-2,CASSQGRSDGYTF,TGCGCCAGCAGCCAAGGGAGGAGTGATGGCTACACCTTC
TRBV7-2,.,.,TRBJ1-2,CASSSGQNYGYTF,TGTGCCAGCAGCAGCGGACAGAACTATGGCTACACCTTC
TRBV15,few,.,TRBJ1-5,CATSRELGASNQPQHF,TGTGCCACCAGCAGAGAACTGGGGGCGAGCAATCAGCCCCAGCATTTT
TRBV7-2,.,TRBD2,TRBJ2-7,CASSFHRLQLAGPAYEQYF,TGTGCCAGCAGCTTCCACAGGCTCCAACTAGCGGGGCCTGCCTACGAGCAGTACTTC
TRBV9,.,.,TRBJ2-3,CASSLGGAGTDTQYF,TGTGCCAGCAGCCTAGGGGGCGCGGGGACAGATACGCAGTATTTT
TRBV12-5,.,.,TRBJ1-3,CASGLAISGNPRFRDSGNTIYF,TGTGCTAGTGGTTTAGCAATATCAGGGAATCCTCGTTTTCGCGACTCTGGAAACACCATATATTTT
TRBV7-2,.,.,TRBJ1-6,CASSLSGPRSYNSPLHF,TGTGCCAGCAGCTTATCTGGGCCCCGCTCCTATAATTCACCCCTCCACTTT
TRBV2,few,TRBD2,TRBJ2-7,CASSETPTSARSEQYF,TGTGCCAGCAGTGAAACACCAACTAGCGCAAGGTCCGAGCAGTACTTC
TRBV5-1,.,TRBD2,TRBJ2-7,CASSLLGLENEQYF,TGCGCCAGCAGCTTGTTAGGACTAGAAAACGAGCAGTACTTC
TRBV11-2,.,TRBD1,TRBJ1-1,CASSWDRENTEAFF,TGTGCCAGCAGCTGGGACAGAGAGAACACTGAAGCTTTCTTT
TRBV11-2,.,.,TRBJ2-4,CASSLDNRKPKNIQYF,TGTGCCAGCAGCTTAGATAACAGAAAACCCAAAAACATTCAGTACTTC
TRBV5-5,.,.,TRBJ2-1,CASSGDGGRSAEQFF,TGTGCCAGCAGCGGCGACGGGGGGCGCTCGGCTGAGCAGTTCTTC
TRBV12-3/TRBV12-4,.,.,TRBJ1-5,CASSLTRDQPQHF,TGTGCCAGCAGTTTAACGCGGGATCAGCCCCAGCATTTT
TRBV19,.,.,TRBJ2-1,CASTIRGGAHNEQFF,TGTGCCAGTACCATAAGGGGGGGGGCACACAATGAGCAGTTCTTC
TRBV21-1,.,.,TRBJ2-7,CASSADRDSVTYEQYF,TGTGCCAGCAGCGCAGACCGGGACTCCGTGACCTACGAGCAGTACTTC
TRBV5-8,.,TRBD1,TRBJ1-4,CASSYRGLAEKLFF,TGTGCCAGCAGCTACAGGGGGCTCGCTGAAAAACTGTTTTTT
TRBV2,.,TRBD1,TRBJ1-5,CASSADREVNQPQHF,TGTGCCAGCAGCGCTGACAGGGAAGTTAATCAGCCCCAGCATTTT
TRBV27,once,.,TRBJ2-5,CASSKTREETQYF,TGTGCCAGCAGTAAGACTAGGGAAGAGACCCAGTACTTC
TRBV12-3/TRBV12-4,.,.,TRBJ1-2,CASTFRGYGYTF,TGTGCCAGCACCTTTCGGGGGTATGGCTACACCTTC
TRBV2,few,TRBD1,TRBJ2-7,CASTGQGFYEQYF,TGTGCCAGCACGGGACAGGGTTTCTACGAGCAGTACTTC
TRBV19,.,TRBD1,TRBJ1-1,CASSSNRGTEAFF,TGTGCCAGTAGTAGTAACAGGGGCACTGAAGCTTTCTTT
TRBV9,.,.,TRBJ2-4,CASSPWQDKNIQYF,TGTGCCAGCAGCCCTTGGCAGGACAAAAACATTCAGTACTTC
TRBV27,.,.,TRBJ1-6,CASTPGQGPYNSPLHF,TGTGCCAGCACTCCGGGACAAGGACCATATAATTCACCCCTCCACTTT
TRBV3-1/TRBV3-2,.,.,TRBJ2-7,CASSKLTGPYEQYF,TGTGCCAGCAGCAAACTTACAGGGCCCTACGAGCAGTACTTC
TRBV9,.,TRBD2,TRBJ2-5,CASSPGGGVETQYF,TGTGCCAGCAGCCCGGGGGGGGGCGTGGAGACCCAGTACTTC
TRBV10-3,.,TRBD1,TRBJ1-5,CASHGTGAPNGNQPQHF,TGTGCCAGCCACGGGACAGGGGCCCCTAATGGCAATCAGCCCCAGCATTTT
TRBV3-1/TRBV3-2,.,TRBD2,TRBJ2-5,CASGGSGYETQYF,TGTGCCAGCGGGGGTAGCGGGTATGAGACCCAGTACTTC
TRBV5-4,.,.,TRBJ1-6,CASSSPGAYSPLHF,TGTGCCAGCAGCTCGCCAGGGGCCTATTCACCCCTCCACTTT
TRBV28,.,TRBD1,TRBJ1-6,CASSDRRGSPLHF,TGTGCCAGCTCGGACAGGCGGGGTTCACCCCTCCACTTT
TRBV7-7,.,.,TRBJ2-7,CASSSLTEPYEQYF,TGTGCTAGCAGCTCCCTGACAGAGCCCTACGAGCAGTACTTC
TRBV19,.,TRBD1,TRBJ1-5,CASSMGTGEGSGQPQHF,TGTGCCAGTAGTATGGGGACAGGGGAGGGAAGCGGTCAGCCCCAGCATTTT
TRBV4-3,.,.,TRBJ1-2,CASSQEAAVLNYGYTF,TGCGCCAGCAGCCAAGAGGCGGCAGTTCTGAACTATGGCTACACCTTC
TRBV19,.,TRBD2,TRBJ2-7,CASSILAGPQYEQYF,TGTGCCAGTAGTATCCTAGCGGGTCCTCAATACGAGCAGTACTTC
TRBV7-8,once,.,TRBJ2-4,CASSLDRRLGAQYF,TGTGCCAGCAGCTTAGATCGGAGGTTGGGGGCTCAGTACTTC
TRBV10-3,.,TRBD2,TRBJ2-1,CAIRDSGRSSYNEQFF,TGTGCCATCAGGGATAGCGGGAGGAGCTCCTACAATGAGCAGTTCTTC
TRBV7-9,.,TRBD1,TRBJ1-1,CASRPGTGRNTEAFF,TGTGCCAGCAGGCCCGGGACAGGGCGTAACACTGAAGCTTTCTTT
TRBV5-4,few,.,TRBJ1-2,CASSIPDGGYGYTF,TGTGCCAGCAGCATACCGGACGGGGGTTATGGCTACACCTTC
TRBV3-1/TRBV3-2,.,TRBD2,TRBJ2-1,CASSPRTSGRAGYNEQFF,TGTGCCAGCAGCCCGAGGACTAGCGGGAGGGCCGGGTACAATGAGCAGTTCTTC
TRBV6-5,.,.,TRBJ1-1,CASSYRNTEAFF,TGTGCCAGCAGTTATCGGAACACTGAAGCTTTCTTT
TRBV4-1,.,TRBD2,TRBJ2-5,CASSQERLAGGRGETQYF,TGCGCCAGCAGCCAAGAGCGCCTAGCGGGGGGCCGGGGAGAGACCCAGTACTTC
TRBV7-2,.,TRBD1,TRBJ1-1,CASSQTGQGVAEAFF,TGTGCCAGCAGTCAGACCGGACAGGGGGTGGCTGAAGCTTTCTTT
TRBV30,.,.,TRBJ1-5,CAWRRSLGAQPQHF,TGTGCCTGGAGGCGCAGCCTGGGGGCCCAGCCCCAGCATTTT
TRBV7-9,.,TRBD1,TRBJ2-1,CASSFRDRDGNEQFF,TGTGCCAGCAGCTTTAGGGACAGGGATGGGAATGAGCAGTTCTTC
TRBV11-1,.,.,TRBJ2-3,CASTSRRGSTDTQYF,TGTGCCAGTACATCGCGGCGAGGGTCGACAGATACGCAGTATTTT
TRBV9,.,TRBD1,TRBJ1-2,CASSTRTGGYGYTF,TGTGCCAGCAGCACCCGGACAGGGGGCTATGGCTACACCTTC